This record concerns one T cell receptor (beta chain) sequence. This CDR3 is 15 amino acids long. The V end was cut by 8 bases, the J end by 5 bases, with 19 bases between. CDR1 MNHEY and CDR2 SMNVEV come from the germline V gene (reference sequence). This was the immunoSEQ v3.0 assay at survey level. TCRdb keeps only in-frame clones here, not all; method: immunoSEQ multiplex PCR. The sample yields over 15,000 clones, 85% to 95% seen once. This sample was taken from a study of long-term antiretroviral therapy in people with HIV. Sequencing was performed on unsorted PBMCs, taken less than 13 years after starting antiretroviral therapy. The clonotype was recovered from a young man with HIV. The chain employs TRBV27 and TRBJ1-5; unclear D gene. The CDR3 loop is CASRGGSAQDQPQHF. The CDR3 DNA sequence: TGTGCCAGCCGAGGTGGGAGCGCTCAGGATCAGCCCCAGCATTTT.